The 14 T cell receptor beta chains given below trace back to one sample, sequenced in a study of blood T cell repertoires in COVID-19 (dated by TCRdb to the early 2020s). Library preparation employed the immunoSEQ multiplex PCR assay. Imported from immuneACCESS, the table was reduced by TCRdb to in-frame sequences with V and J called. These copies leave out some clones; in studies compared against another copy, an unresolved V gene accounts for under half, and the cause of the remainder is not known. The table for this sample lists 95,000 to 110,000 clones; 70% to 90% of them were counted only once. In total, the top ten clones hold 4% to 6% of the sample. Specimen: peripheral blood. These receptors were obtained from a man aged 35 to 55 with active or convalescent COVID-19.

The rearrangement joins TRBV7-8 to TRBJ2-5, with 9 positions matching TRBD1. CDR1 is SGHVS, CDR2 FQNEAQ, per germline. J was trimmed by 1 base and V by 3 bases; bases with no gene match: 0. This CDR3 is built from 14 residues. Here the CDR3 DNA reads TGTGCCAGCAGCTTGGGACAGGGCCAAGAGACCCAGTACTTC. Amino acid sequence: CASSLGQGQETQYF. The full variable domain, in which reference TRBV7-8 and TRBJ2-5 provide the parts outside the CDR3, is GAGVSQSPRYKVAKRGQDVALRCDPISGHVSLFWYQQALGQGPEFLTYFQNEAQLDKSGLPSDRFFAERPEGSVSTLKIQRTQQEDSAVYLCASSLGQGQETQYFGPGTRLLVL.

The J gene is TRBJ1-1, the V gene TRBV28; D not certain. CDR3 size: 15 residues. Germline-derived CDR1 and CDR2 are MDHEN and SYDVKM. The germline V and J ends were trimmed by 4 bases and 1 base, with 13 bases remaining between them. CDR3 nucleotides: TGTGCCAGCAGTTGGGGAGCTTGGGGGAACACTGAAGCTTTCTTT. The encoded protein is CASSWGAWGNTEAFF.

The gene calls are TRBV18 and TRBJ1-6, with D perhaps matching TRBD1 (5 bases). Germline values: CDR1 KGHSH, CDR2 LQKENI. The V and J ends lost 3 bases and 7 bases respectively, with 13 bases between them. CDR3 length equals 15 residues. The CDR3, as DNA: TGTGCCAGCTCACCCCAGGGAACGGGCAATTCACCCCTCCACTTT. This encodes CASSPQGTGNSPLHF.

The J gene is TRBJ2-5, the V gene TRBV4-3, with D unresolved. The CDR3 is made up of 14 amino acids. Trimming removed 0 bases at V and 3 bases at J, with 8 bases between. Germline CDR1 reads LGHNA; CDR2 reads YSLEER. The CDR3 reads CASSQDLAEETQYF. DNA for the CDR3: TGCGCCAGCAGCCAAGATTTGGCGGAAGAGACCCAGTACTTC.

This chain connects TRBV4-3 to TRBJ2-7; 8 bases match TRBD1. Germline-derived CDR1 and CDR2 are LGHNA and YSLEER. V shed 3 bases and J 5 bases; nucleotides not matched to a gene: 3. This CDR3 comprises 13 residues. This CDR3 is CASSQDRADEQYF. The DNA of the CDR3 is TGCGCCAGCAGCCAGGACAGGGCTGACGAGCAGTACTTC.

The V gene is TRBV21-1, the J gene TRBJ2-3; TRBD2 was called by the table and not checked on the DNA. TRBV21-1 is marked as a pseudogene. The CDR3 consists of 16 residues. CDR3 bases: TGTGCCAGCAGCAAAGACACTAGCGGGAGAACAGATACGCAGTATTTT. As protein: CASSKDTSGRTDTQYF.

The rearrangement links TRBV27 to TRBJ1-5; D is unclear. Germline loops: CDR1 MNHEY, CDR2 SMNVEV (reference sequence). The length of the CDR3 is 13 residues. Trimming removed 3 bases from V and 4 bases from J, with 7 bases in between. The CDR3 here is CASSFGENQPQHF. The CDR3 bases are TGTGCCAGCAGTTTCGGGGAGAATCAGCCCCAGCATTTT.

This clone was seen just once. The chain carries TRBV10-3 and TRBJ2-1; 12 nucleotides line up with TRBD2. CDR3 size: 17 residues. The germline gives CDR1 ENHRY, CDR2 SYGVKD. With 3 bases clipped from V and 6 bases from J, the junction kept 9 bases outside the gene matches. The CDR3 nucleotides read TGTGCCATCAGTGATTCCGTCCTAGCGGGAGGGCCCAATGAGCAGTTCTTC. Its protein is CAISDSVLAGGPNEQFF.

The V gene is TRBV7-2, the J gene TRBJ2-5; no definite D call. V was shortened by 6 bases and J by 4 bases, with 18 bases between the two germline ends. This CDR3 has 15 amino acids. Per germline, CDR1 SGHTA and CDR2 FQGNSA. DNA of the CDR3: TGTGCCAGCAGTAGAGAGCGTCGAAGGTCAGAGACCCAGTACTTC. Protein: CASSRERRRSETQYF.

A remark on this clone: Different DNA sequences within this sample yield the same CDR3. The chain joins TRBV30 to TRBJ1-5, with a possible D match to TRBD1 (5 bases). CDR3 length: 13 residues. V lost 0 bases and J lost 4, with 7 bases in between. Germline CDR1 GTSNPN, CDR2 SVGIG (reference sequence). Here the CDR3 reads CAWSVQENQPQHF. CDR3 sequence (DNA): TGTGCCTGGAGTGTACAGGAAAATCAGCCCCAGCATTTT.

This chain joins TRBV27 and TRBJ1-3, with D uncertain. V was cut by 2 bases and J by 4 bases, with 9 bases left in between. This CDR3 region has 14 residues. The germline gives CDR1 MNHEY, CDR2 SMNVEV (reference sequence). The CDR3, as DNA: TGTGCCAGCAGTTTAGGCGGGCTGGGAAACACCATATATTTT. This translates into CASSLGGLGNTIYF.

The rearrangement uses TRBV7-8 and TRBJ2-1, with no clear D. CDR3 length: 12 amino acids. V lost 5 bases and J lost 6, with 8 bases in between. CDR1 and CDR2 from the germline V gene are SGHVS and FQNEAQ. The CDR3 DNA is TGTGCCAGCAGCCGCCTAGGCAATGAGCAGTTCTTC. Encoded protein: CASSRLGNEQFF.

The chain is built from TRBV12-3 or TRBV12-4 and TRBJ1-5; no firm D call. The germline V and J ends were trimmed by 5 bases and 9 bases, with 14 bases remaining between them. The CDR3 sequence is 13 residues long. The chain's CDR3 is CASSRVLRAPQHF. As DNA, the CDR3 is TGTGCCAGCAGTAGGGTCTTGAGGGCGCCCCAGCATTTT.

CDR3 loop: CASSSDGYEQYF. As DNA, the CDR3 is TGTGCCAGCAGCTCCGACGGGTACGAGCAGTACTTC. J is TRBJ2-7 and V is TRBV9; the D is unclear. Trimming cost V 4 bases and J 4 bases, with 9 bases left between them. Germline CDR1 reads SGDLS; CDR2 reads YYNGEE. This CDR3 region has 12 residues.